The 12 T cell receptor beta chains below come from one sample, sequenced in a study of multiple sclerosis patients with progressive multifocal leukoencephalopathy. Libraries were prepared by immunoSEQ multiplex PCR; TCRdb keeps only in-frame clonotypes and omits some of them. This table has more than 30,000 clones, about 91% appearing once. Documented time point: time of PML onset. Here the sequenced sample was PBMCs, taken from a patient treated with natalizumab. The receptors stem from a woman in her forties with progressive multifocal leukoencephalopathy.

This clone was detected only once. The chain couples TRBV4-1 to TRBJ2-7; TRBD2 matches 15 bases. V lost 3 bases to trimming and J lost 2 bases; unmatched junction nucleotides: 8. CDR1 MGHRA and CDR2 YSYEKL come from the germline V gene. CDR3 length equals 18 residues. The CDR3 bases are TGCGCCAGCAGCCATGCTGGACTAGCGGGGGGGGATCCCTACGAGCAGTACTTC. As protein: CASSHAGLAGGDPYEQYF.

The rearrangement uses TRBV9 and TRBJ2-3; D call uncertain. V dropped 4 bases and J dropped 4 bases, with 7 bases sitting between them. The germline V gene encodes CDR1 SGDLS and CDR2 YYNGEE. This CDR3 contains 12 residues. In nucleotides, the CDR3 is TGTGCCAGCAGCTTCCCCTCAGATACGCAGTATTTT. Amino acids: CASSFPSDTQYF.

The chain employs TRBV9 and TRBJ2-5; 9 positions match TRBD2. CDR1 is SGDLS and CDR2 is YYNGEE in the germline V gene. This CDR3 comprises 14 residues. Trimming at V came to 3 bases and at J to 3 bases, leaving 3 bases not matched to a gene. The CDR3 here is CASSGLAGEETQYF. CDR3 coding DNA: TGTGCCAGCAGCGGATTAGCGGGGGAAGAGACCCAGTACTTC. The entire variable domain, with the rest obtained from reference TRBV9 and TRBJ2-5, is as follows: DSGVTQTPKHLITATGQRVTLRCSPRSGDLSVYWYQQSLDQGLQFLIQYYNGEERAKGNILERFSAQQFPDLHSELNLSSLELGDSALYFCASSGLAGEETQYFGPGTRLLVL.

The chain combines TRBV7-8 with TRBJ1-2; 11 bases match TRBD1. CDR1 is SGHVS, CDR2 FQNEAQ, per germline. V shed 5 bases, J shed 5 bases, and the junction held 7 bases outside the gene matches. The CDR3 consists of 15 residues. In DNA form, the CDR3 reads TGTGCCAGCAGCCAGGGGACAGGGGGTTTGTATGGCTACACCTTC. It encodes CASSQGTGGLYGYTF.

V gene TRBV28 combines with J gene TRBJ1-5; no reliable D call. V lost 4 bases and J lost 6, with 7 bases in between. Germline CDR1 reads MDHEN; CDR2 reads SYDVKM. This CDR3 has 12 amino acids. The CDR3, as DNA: TGTGCCAGCAGTTCCCCGAGTCAGCCCCAGCATTTT. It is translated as CASSSPSQPQHF.

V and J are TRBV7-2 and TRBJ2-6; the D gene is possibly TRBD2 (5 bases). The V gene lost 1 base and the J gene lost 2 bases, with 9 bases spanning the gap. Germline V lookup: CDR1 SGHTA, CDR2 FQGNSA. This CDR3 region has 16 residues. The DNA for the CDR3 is TGTGCCAGCAGCTTAGTTTCGGGGACTGGGGCCAACGTCCTGACTTTC. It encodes CASSLVSGTGANVLTF. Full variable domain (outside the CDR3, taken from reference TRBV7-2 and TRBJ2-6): GAGVSQSPSNKVTEKGKDVELRCDPISGHTALYWYRQSLGQGLEFLIYFQGNSAPDKSGLPSDRFSAERTGGSVSTLTIQRTQQEDSAVYLCASSLVSGTGANVLTFGAGSRLTVL.

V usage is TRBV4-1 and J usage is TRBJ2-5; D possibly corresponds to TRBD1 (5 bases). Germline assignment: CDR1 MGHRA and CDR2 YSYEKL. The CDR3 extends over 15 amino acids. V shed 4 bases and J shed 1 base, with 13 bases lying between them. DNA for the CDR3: TGCGCCAGCAGCCCCCAGACAGAACTCCAAGAGACCCAGTACTTC. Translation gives CASSPQTELQETQYF.

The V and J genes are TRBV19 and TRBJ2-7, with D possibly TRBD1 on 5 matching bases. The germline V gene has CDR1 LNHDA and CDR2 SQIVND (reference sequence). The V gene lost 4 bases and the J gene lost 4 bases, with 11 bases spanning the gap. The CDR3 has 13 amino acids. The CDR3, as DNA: TGTGCCAGTAGTAATACAGGATTATACGAGCAGTACTTC. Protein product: CASSNTGLYEQYF.

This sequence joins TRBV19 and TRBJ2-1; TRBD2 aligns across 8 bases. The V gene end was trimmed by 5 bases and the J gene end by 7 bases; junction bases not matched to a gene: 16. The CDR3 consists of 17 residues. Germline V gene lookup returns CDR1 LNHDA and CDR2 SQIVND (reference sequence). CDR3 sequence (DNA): TGTGCCAGTAGTCGCCCAATAGCGGGGCAATCGATTAATGAGCAGTTCTTC. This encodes CASSRPIAGQSINEQFF. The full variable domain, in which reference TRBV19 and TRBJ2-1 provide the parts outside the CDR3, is DGGITQSPKYLFRKEGQNVTLSCEQNLNHDAMYWYRQDPGQGLRLIYYSQIVNDFQKGDIAEGYSVSREKKESFPLTVTSAQKNPTAFYLCASSRPIAGQSINEQFFGPGTRLTVL.

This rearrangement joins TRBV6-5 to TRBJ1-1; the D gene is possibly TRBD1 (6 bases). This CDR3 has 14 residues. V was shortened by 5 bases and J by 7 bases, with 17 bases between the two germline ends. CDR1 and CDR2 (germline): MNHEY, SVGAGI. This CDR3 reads CASSHMGTQIEAFF. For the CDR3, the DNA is TGTGCCAGCAGTCACATGGGGACACAGATTGAAGCTTTCTTT.

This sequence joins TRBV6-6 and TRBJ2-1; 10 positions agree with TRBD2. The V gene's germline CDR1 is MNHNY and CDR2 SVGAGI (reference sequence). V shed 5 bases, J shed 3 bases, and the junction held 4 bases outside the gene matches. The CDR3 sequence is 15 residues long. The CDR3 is CASSRRTSGYNEQFF. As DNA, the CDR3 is TGTGCCAGCAGTCGGAGGACTAGCGGCTACAATGAGCAGTTCTTC.

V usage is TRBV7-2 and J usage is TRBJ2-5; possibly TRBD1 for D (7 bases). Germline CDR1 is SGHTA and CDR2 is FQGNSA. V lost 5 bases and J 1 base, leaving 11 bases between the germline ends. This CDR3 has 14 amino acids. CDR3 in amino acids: CASSGGTAQETQYF. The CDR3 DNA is TGTGCCAGCAGCGGCGGGACAGCCCAAGAGACCCAGTACTTC.